Presented here are 13 T cell receptor beta chains from one specimen sequenced in a study of response to subunit inactivated influenza vaccine. TCRdb processed the RT-PCR reads anew with MiXCR; each CDR3 protein has one entry. The sample lists some 520,000 distinct CDR3 sequences; 15% to 20% were seen once. The sample here was CD4+ T cells sorted from PBMCs, taken approximately 25 months after vaccination. These receptors were obtained from a man in his fifties or sixties who received an inactivated influenza vaccine.

In regard to this clonotype: Relative to the germline gene, one junction end is altered; a read error may explain this. The rearrangement uses TRBV7-7 and TRBJ2-7, with D perhaps matching TRBD2 (6 bases). The CDR3 extends over 13 amino acids. CDR1 is SSHAT, CDR2 FNYEAQ, per germline (reference sequence). The CDR3 DNA is TGTGCTAGCAGCTTATCGGAGGGAAGGGAGCAGTACTTC. It is translated as CASSLSEGREQYF.

This clonotype was observed many times. The chain recombines TRBV3-1 with TRBJ1-1; TRBD1 aligns across 9 bases. This CDR3 contains 15 residues. With V trimmed by 1 base and J by 5 bases, 5 bases remained unmatched. Germline CDR1 is LGHDT and CDR2 is YNNKEL (reference sequence). The CDR3 protein is CASSQGSDRGTEAFF. DNA for the CDR3: TGTGCCAGCAGCCAAGGGTCTGACAGGGGGACTGAAGCTTTCTTT.

The sample holds many counts of this clonotype. V is TRBV5-1 and J is TRBJ2-3; D is perhaps TRBD2 (5 bases). V lost 0 bases and J lost 6, with 11 bases in between. The germline CDR1 and CDR2 sequences are SGHRS and YFSETQ. The CDR3 length is 14 residues. The CDR3 coding sequence is TGCGCCAGCAGCTTGGGCAGCGGATTGGATACGCAGTATTTT. Translation: CASSLGSGLDTQYF. Using reference TRBV5-1 and TRBJ2-3 for the parts outside the CDR3, the full variable domain is KAGVTQTPRYLIKTRGQQVTLSCSPISGHRSVSWYQQTPGQGLQFLFEYFSETQRNKGNFPGRFSGRQFSNSRSEMNVSTLELGDSALYLCASSLGSGLDTQYFGPGTRLTVL.

This clonotype was observed at least ten times. The V call is TRBV29-1, the J call TRBJ2-1, with TRBD1 matching over 9 bases. CDR1 is SQVTM and CDR2 is ANQGSEA in the germline V gene. CDR3 length: 13 amino acids. Trimming cost V 3 bases and J 10 bases; bases outside gene matches: 7. The CDR3 is CSVETNRGREQFF. The CDR3, as DNA: TGCAGCGTTGAGACCAACAGGGGGCGGGAGCAGTTCTTC.

This clonotype has a handful of counts. The rearrangement links TRBV10-3 to TRBJ2-1; TRBD1 aligns across 9 bases. J was trimmed by 7 bases and V by 10 bases; bases with no gene match: 8. Germline V gives CDR1 ENHRY, CDR2 SYGVKD. The CDR3 length is 13 residues. The CDR3 reads CATSGQGLNEQFF. In DNA form, the CDR3 reads TGTGCCACATCGGGACAGGGATTAAATGAGCAGTTCTTC.

J is TRBJ1-6 and V is TRBV5-1; D unresolved. The CDR3 has 13 residues. Germline loops: CDR1 SGHRS, CDR2 YFSETQ. V was shortened by 1 base and J by 9 bases, with 8 bases between the two germline ends. CDR3 region: CASSLSSPSPLHF. In DNA form, the CDR3 reads TGCGCCAGCAGCTTGTCGTCCCCTTCACCCCTCCACTTT.

This clonotype was counted between two and nine times. This rearrangement joins TRBV20-1 to TRBJ2-5; D may match TRBD1 or TRBD2 (6 bases each). V shed 6 bases and J shed 2 bases, with 16 bases lying between them. This CDR3 spans 14 amino acids. Germline values: CDR1 DFQATT, CDR2 SNEGSKA (reference sequence). The CDR3 region is CSASGGAGQETQYF. CDR3 DNA: TGCAGTGCCAGTGGGGGCGCGGGGCAAGAGACCCAGTACTTC.

CDR3 bases: TGTGCCAGCAGCCAAGGTGGACGACAGTACTTC. Its protein product is CASSQGGRQYF. This chain links TRBV14 with TRBJ2-4, with D hard to call. CDR3 length: 11 residues. Trimming shortened V by 1 base and J by 13 bases, and 8 bases separated the two germline ends. Germline lookup yields CDR1 SGHDN and CDR2 FVKESK.

With regard to this clonotype: A read error may explain this, as a much larger clone is one base away. The chain combines TRBV12-3 or TRBV12-4 with TRBJ2-1; the D is unclear. The CDR3 has 11 residues. Trimming stripped 2 bases from V and 10 bases from J, with 6 bases between. The CDR3 DNA reads as TGTGCCAGCAGTTTACGGCGGGAGCAGTTCTTC. This encodes CASSLRREQFF.

This clonotype has more than one count but fewer than ten. The chain joins TRBV3-1 to TRBJ2-2, with D unresolved. The CDR3 loop spans 13 amino acids. V was clipped by 4 bases and J by 7 bases, with 10 bases between them. The germline V gene has CDR1 LGHDT and CDR2 YNNKEL (reference sequence). CDR3: CASSPPYYGELFF. The CDR3, as DNA: TGTGCCAGCAGCCCTCCTTATTACGGGGAGCTGTTTTTT.

Points on this clonotype: Being one base from a much bigger clone, this may be a read error. V and J are TRBV7-2 and TRBJ1-1, with 9 bases that match TRBD1. The CDR3 extends over 15 amino acids. Germline V gene data show CDR1 as SGHTA and CDR2 as FQGNSA. The V and J ends lost 4 bases and 3 bases, in that order; junction bases with no gene match: 6. The CDR3 loop reads CASSSHRGLYTEAFF. CDR3 nucleotides: TGTGCCAGCAGCTCGCACAGGGGGCTTTACACTGAAGCTTTCTTT.

The chain carries TRBV9 and TRBJ1-2, with unresolved D. CDR3 length: 12 amino acids. Germline loops: CDR1 SGDLS, CDR2 YYNGEE. Trimming pared 4 bases from V and 8 bases from J, leaving 12 bases between. The chain's CDR3 is CASSPQLGGYTF. The CDR3 bases are TGTGCCAGCAGCCCGCAGCTAGGAGGCTACACCTTC.

This rearrangement joins TRBV6-2 or TRBV6-3 to TRBJ1-5; D gene uncertain. The CDR3 runs to 15 residues. Trimming removed 0 bases at V and 8 bases at J, with 14 bases between. Germline lookup yields CDR1 MNHEY and CDR2 SVGEGT. CDR3 in amino acids: CASSYSVYSEEPQHF. CDR3 nucleotides: TGTGCCAGCAGTTACTCTGTTTACTCGGAAGAGCCCCAGCATTTT.